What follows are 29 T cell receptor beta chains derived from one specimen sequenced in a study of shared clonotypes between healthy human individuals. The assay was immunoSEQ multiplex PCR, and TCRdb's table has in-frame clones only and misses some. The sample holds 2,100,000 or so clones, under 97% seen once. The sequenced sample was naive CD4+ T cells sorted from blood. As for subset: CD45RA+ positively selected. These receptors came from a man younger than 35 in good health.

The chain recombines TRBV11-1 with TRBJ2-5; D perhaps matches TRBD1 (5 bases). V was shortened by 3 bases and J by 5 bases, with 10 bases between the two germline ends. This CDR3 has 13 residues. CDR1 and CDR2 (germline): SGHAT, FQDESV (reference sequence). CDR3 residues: CASSFRQGETQYF. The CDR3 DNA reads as TGTGCCAGCAGCTTCAGGCAGGGTGAGACCCAGTACTTC.

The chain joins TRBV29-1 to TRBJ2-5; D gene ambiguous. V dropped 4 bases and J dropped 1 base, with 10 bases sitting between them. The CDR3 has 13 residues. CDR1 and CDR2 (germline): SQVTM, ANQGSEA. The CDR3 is CSVGPILQETQYF. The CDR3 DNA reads TGCAGCGTTGGGCCTATACTCCAAGAGACCCAGTACTTC.

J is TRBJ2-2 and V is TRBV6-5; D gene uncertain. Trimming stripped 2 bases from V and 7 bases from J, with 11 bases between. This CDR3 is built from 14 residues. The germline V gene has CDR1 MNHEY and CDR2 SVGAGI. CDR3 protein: CASSYPWEGGELFF. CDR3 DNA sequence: TGTGCCAGCAGTTACCCGTGGGAAGGCGGGGAGCTGTTTTTT.

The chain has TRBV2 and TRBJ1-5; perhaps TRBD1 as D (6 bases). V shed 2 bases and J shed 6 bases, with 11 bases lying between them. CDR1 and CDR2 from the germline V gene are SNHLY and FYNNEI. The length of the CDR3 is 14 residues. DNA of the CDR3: TGTGCCAGCAGTGAAACAGGGTATAGTCAGCCCCAGCATTTT. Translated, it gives CASSETGYSQPQHF.

The CDR3 DNA reads TGTGCCAGCAGCCGAGGTGGGGTTGAAAAACTGTTTTTT. Protein product: CASSRGGVEKLFF. The V call is TRBV7-9, the J call TRBJ1-4; D is undetermined. The germline gives CDR1 SEHNR, CDR2 FQNEAQ (reference sequence). The CDR3 runs 13 residues. V dropped 5 bases and J dropped 7 bases, with 11 bases sitting between them.

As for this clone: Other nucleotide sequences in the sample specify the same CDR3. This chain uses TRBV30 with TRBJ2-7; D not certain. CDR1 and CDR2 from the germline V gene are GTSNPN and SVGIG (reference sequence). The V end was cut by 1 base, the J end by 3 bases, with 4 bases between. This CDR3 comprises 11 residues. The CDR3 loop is CAWSDDYEQYF. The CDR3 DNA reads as TGTGCCTGGAGTGACGACTACGAGCAGTACTTC.

As DNA, the CDR3 is TGTGCCAGCAGCCCACGAACGGATTACGAGCAGTACTTC. Translating gives CASSPRTDYEQYF. The gene calls are TRBV7-2 and TRBJ2-7; D gene unclear. Trimming stripped 5 bases from V and 4 bases from J, with 12 bases between. The CDR3 runs 13 residues. Germline V gives CDR1 SGHTA, CDR2 FQGNSA.

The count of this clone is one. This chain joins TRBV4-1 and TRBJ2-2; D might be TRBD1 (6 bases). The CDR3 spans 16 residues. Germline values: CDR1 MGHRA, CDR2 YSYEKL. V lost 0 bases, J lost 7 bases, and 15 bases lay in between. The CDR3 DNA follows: TGCGCCAGCAGCCAAGATGAAGGACAGTATGGCGGGGAGCTGTTTTTT. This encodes CASSQDEGQYGGELFF.

CDR3 in DNA: TGTGCCAGCAGCAGAGGGACGGACACCGGGGAGCTGTTTTTT. Encoded protein: CASSRGTDTGELFF. This sequence joins TRBV11-3 and TRBJ2-2; D may correspond to TRBD1 or TRBD2 (5 bases each). V was cut by 5 bases and J by 3 bases, with 10 bases left in between. The V gene's germline CDR1 is SGHNT and CDR2 YENEEA. The CDR3 totals 14 residues.

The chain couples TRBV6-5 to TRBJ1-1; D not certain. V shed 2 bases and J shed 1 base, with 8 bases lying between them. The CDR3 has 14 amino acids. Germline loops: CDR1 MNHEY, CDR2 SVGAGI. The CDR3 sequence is CASSYVGRNTEAFF. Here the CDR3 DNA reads TGTGCCAGCAGTTACGTGGGCAGGAACACTGAAGCTTTCTTT.

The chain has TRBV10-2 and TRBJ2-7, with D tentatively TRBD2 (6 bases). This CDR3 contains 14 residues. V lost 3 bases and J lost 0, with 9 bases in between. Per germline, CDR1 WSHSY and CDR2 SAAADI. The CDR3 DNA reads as TGCGCCAGCAGTGACCGGGAGTTCTCCTACGAGCAGTACTTC. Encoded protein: CASSDREFSYEQYF.

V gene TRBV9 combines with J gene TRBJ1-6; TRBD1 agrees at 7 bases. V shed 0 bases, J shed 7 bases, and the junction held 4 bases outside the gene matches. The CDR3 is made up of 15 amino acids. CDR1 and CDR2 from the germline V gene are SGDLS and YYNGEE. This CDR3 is CASSVGTGWNSPLHF. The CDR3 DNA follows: TGTGCCAGCAGCGTAGGGACAGGCTGGAATTCACCCCTCCACTTT.

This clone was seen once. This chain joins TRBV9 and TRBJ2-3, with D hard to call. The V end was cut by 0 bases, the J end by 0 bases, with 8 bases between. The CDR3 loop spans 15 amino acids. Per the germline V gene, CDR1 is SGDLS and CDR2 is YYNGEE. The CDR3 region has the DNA TGTGCCAGCAGCGTAGGCATTACTAGCACAGATACGCAGTATTTT. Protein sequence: CASSVGITSTDTQYF.

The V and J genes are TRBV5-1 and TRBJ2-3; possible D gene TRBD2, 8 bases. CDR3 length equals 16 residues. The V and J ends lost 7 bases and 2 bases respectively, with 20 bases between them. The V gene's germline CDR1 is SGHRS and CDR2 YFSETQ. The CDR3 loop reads CASAGGTGGPTDTQYF. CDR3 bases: TGCGCCAGCGCAGGGGGAACGGGAGGGCCCACAGATACGCAGTATTTT. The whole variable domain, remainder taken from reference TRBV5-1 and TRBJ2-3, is KAGVTQTPRYLIKTRGQQVTLSCSPISGHRSVSWYQQTPGQGLQFLFEYFSETQRNKGNFPGRFSGRQFSNSRSEMNVSTLELGDSALYLCASAGGTGGPTDTQYFGPGTRLTVL.

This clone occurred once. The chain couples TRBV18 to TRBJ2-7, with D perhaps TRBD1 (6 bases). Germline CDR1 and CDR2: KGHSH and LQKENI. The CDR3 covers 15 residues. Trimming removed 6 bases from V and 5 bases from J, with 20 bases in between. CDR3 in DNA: TGTGCCAGCTCCCGTTTTCAGGGGCCTCAGGACGAGCAGTACTTC. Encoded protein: CASSRFQGPQDEQYF.

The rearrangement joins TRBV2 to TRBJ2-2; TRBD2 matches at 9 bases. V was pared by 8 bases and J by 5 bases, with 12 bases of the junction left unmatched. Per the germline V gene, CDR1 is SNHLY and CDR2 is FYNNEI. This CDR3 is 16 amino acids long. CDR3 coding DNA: TGTGCCAGCTTACGTTTAGCGGGAGTATCTACCGGGGAGCTGTTTTTT. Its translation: CASLRLAGVSTGELFF.

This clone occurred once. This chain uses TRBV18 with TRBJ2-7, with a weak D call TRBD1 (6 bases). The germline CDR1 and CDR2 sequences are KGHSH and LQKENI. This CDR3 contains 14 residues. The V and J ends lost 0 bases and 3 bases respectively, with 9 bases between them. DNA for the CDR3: TGTGCCAGCTCACCACCGACAGGATTCTACGAGCAGTACTTC. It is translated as CASSPPTGFYEQYF.

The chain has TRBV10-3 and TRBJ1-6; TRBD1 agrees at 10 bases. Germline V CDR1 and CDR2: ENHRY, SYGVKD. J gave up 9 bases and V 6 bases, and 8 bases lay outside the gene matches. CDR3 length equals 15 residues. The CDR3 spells CAISPFGTGVSPLHF. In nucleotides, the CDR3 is TGTGCCATCAGCCCGTTCGGGACAGGGGTTTCACCCCTCCACTTT.

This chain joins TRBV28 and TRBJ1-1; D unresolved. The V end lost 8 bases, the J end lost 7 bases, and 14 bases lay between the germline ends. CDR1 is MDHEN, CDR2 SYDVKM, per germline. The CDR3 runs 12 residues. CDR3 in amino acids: CASCQQPSEAFF. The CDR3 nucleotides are TGTGCCAGCTGCCAACAACCCAGTGAAGCTTTCTTT.

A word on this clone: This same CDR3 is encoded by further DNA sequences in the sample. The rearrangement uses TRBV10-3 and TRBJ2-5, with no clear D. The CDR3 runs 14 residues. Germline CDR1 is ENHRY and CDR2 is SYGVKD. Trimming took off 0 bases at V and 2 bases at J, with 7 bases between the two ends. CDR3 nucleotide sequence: TGTGCCATCAGTGAGTCGGGTAGGCAAGAGACCCAGTACTTC. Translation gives CAISESGRQETQYF.

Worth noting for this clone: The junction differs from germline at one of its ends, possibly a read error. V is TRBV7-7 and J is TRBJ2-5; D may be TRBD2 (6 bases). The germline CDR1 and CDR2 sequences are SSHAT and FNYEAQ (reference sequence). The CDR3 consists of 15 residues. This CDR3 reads CASSLGLAVKETQYF. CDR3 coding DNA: TGTGCTAGCAGCTTAGGTTTAGCGGTCAAAGAGACCCAGTACTTC.

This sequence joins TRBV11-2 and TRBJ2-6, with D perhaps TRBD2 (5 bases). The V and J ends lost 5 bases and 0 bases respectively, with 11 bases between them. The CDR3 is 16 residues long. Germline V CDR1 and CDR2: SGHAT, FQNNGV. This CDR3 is CASSRGQTSGANVLTF. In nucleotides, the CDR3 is TGTGCCAGCAGCCGCGGGCAGACCTCTGGGGCCAACGTCCTGACTTTC.

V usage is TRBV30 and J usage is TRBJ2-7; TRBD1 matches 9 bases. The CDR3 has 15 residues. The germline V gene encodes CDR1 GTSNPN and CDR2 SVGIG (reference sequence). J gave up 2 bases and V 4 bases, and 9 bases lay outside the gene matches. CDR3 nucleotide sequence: TGTGCCTGGACCCCGACAGGGGGAATCCCCTACGAGCAGTACTTC. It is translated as CAWTPTGGIPYEQYF.

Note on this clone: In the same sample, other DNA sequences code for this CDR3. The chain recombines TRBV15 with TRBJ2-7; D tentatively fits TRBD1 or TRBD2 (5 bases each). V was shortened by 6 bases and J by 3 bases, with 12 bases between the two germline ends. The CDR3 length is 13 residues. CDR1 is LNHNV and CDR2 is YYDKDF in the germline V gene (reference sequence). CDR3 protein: CATSRDVGYEQYF. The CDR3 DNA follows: TGTGCCACCAGTAGGGACGTTGGCTACGAGCAGTACTTC.

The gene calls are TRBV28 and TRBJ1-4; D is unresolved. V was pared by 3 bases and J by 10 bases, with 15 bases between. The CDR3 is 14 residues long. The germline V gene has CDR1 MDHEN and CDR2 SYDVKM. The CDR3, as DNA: TGTGCCAGCAGTTTCGGAAAAGGGTTCGGAAAACTGTTTTTT. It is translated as CASSFGKGFGKLFF. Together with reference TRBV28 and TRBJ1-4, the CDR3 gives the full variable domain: DVKVTQSSRYLVKRTGEKVFLECVQDMDHENMFWYRQDPGLGLRLIYFSYDVKMKEKGDIPEGYSVSREKKERFSLILESASTNQTSMYLCASSFGKGFGKLFFGSGTQLSVL.

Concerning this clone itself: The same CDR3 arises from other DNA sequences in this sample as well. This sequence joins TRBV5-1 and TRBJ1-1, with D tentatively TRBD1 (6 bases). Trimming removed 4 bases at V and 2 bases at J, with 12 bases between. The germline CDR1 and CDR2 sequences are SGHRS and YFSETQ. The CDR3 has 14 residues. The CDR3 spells CASSTEGVNTEAFF. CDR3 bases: TGCGCCAGCAGCACCGAGGGGGTTAACACTGAAGCTTTCTTT. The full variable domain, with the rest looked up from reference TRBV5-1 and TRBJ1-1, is KAGVTQTPRYLIKTRGQQVTLSCSPISGHRSVSWYQQTPGQGLQFLFEYFSETQRNKGNFPGRFSGRQFSNSRSEMNVSTLELGDSALYLCASSTEGVNTEAFFGQGTRLTVV.

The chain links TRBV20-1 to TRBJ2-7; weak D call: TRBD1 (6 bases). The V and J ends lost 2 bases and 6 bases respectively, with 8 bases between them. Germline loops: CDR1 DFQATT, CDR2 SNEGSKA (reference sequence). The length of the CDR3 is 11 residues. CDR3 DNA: TGCAGTGCTAGAATCAGGGGCGAGCAGTACTTC. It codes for CSARIRGEQYF.

CDR3 nucleotides: TGCGCCAGCAGCCTCACCGGGACAGGAAACTCTGGAAACACCATATATTTT. Translating it yields CASSLTGTGNSGNTIYF. The rearrangement uses TRBV4-1 and TRBJ1-3, with 8 bases matching TRBD1. From germline, CDR1 is MGHRA and CDR2 YSYEKL. The CDR3 is 17 amino acids. The V segment lost 4 bases and the J segment 0 bases; nucleotides outside the gene matches: 8.

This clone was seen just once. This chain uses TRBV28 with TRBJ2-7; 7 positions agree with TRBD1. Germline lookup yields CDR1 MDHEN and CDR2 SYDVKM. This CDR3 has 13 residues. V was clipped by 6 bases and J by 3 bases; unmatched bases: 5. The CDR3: CASRLNRGYEQYF. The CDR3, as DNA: TGTGCCAGCAGATTAAACAGGGGCTACGAGCAGTACTTC.